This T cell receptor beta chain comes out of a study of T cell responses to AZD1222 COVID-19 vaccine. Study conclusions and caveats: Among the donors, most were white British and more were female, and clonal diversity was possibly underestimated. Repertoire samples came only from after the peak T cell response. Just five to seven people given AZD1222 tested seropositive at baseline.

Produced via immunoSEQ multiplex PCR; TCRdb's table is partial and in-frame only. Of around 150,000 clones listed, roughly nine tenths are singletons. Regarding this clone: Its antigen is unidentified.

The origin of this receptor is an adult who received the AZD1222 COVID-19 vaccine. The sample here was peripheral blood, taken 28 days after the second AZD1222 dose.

CDR3 loop: CASSFETGYYTGELFF. CDR3 bases: TGTGCCAGCAGCTTTGAAACTGGATACTACACCGGGGAGCTGTTTTTT. The V and J genes are TRBV5-6 and TRBJ2-2; D gene ambiguous. The CDR3 extends over 16 amino acids. Germline V CDR1 and CDR2: SGHDT, YYEEEE. Deletions cut 2 bases from V and 3 bases from J, with 14 bases between.